Listed here are 21 T cell receptor beta chains from one sample, sequenced in a study of T cells in women clearing cervical HPV infection. Produced via immunoSEQ multiplex PCR; TCRdb's table is partial and in-frame only. This sample contains more than 25,000 clones. The sample taken for sequencing was blood buffy coat. The receptor source for this set is a woman aged 18 to 75 with a cervical HPV16 infection that either progressed to CIN3+ or cleared (not recorded which).

With regard to this clone: One end of the junction is discordant with germline, which a read error may explain. Coverage ceases 3 residues before the CDR3 finishes, and the germline J gene fills in the end. The rearrangement links TRBV2 to TRBJ2-5; 11 positions agree with TRBD2. Germline V lookup: CDR1 SNHLY, CDR2 FYNNEI. The CDR3 runs 19 residues. The CDR3 sequence: CASGEAPPTSGGYQETQYF. The CDR3 DNA, read in part, is TGTGCCAGCGGTGAAGCGCCCCCCACTAGCGGGGGATACCAAGAGACC. The full variable domain, rest sourced from reference TRBV2 and TRBJ2-5, is EPEVTQTPSHQVTQMGQEVILRCVPISNHLYFYWYRQILGQKVEFLVSFYNNEISEKSEIFDDQFSVERPDGSNFTLKIRSTKLEDSAMYFCASGEAPPTSGGYQETQYFGPGTRLLVL.

With respect to this clone: The read falls 3 residues short of the CDR3 end, and the missing part is taken from the germline J gene. The chain recombines TRBV14 with TRBJ2-1; maybe TRBD2 (5 bases). From germline, CDR1 is SGHDN and CDR2 FVKESK. The CDR3 sequence is 13 residues long. With 7 bases removed from V and 9 bases from J, the gap between germline ends came to 16 bases. The CDR3 region is CASTPWPEGEQFF. The part of the CDR3 DNA that was read is TGTGCCAGCACCCCTTGGCCCGAGGGTGAG.

With regard to this clone: The junction does not match germline at one end; this may be a read error. The CDR3 goes on 3 residues after the read ends, and that part is filled in from the germline J gene. Other DNA sequences of this sample code for an identical CDR3. The chain recombines TRBV5-1 with TRBJ1-3, with a tentative D call TRBD1 (5 bases). This CDR3 region has 15 residues. CDR1 is SGHRS and CDR2 is YFSETQ in the germline V gene. Here the CDR3 reads CASSLEGTRGNTIYF. The CDR3 DNA, read in part, is TGCGCCAGCAGCTTGGAGGGGACTCGTGGAAACACA.

Concerning this clone: The sequenced fragment ends 3 residues before the CDR3 boundary, so the rest is inferred from the germline J gene. The chain carries TRBV30 and TRBJ2-1, with a possible D match to TRBD2 (6 bases). This CDR3 has 13 residues. Trimming stripped 7 bases from V and 6 bases from J, with 16 bases between. The germline gives CDR1 GTSNPN, CDR2 SVGIG (reference sequence). This chain's CDR3 is CASIKVGGNEQFF. The DNA read from the CDR3 is TGTGCCTCAATCAAAGTGGGGGGCAATGAG.

For this clone: The read is 3 residues too short to cover the CDR3 end, so that end is filled in from the germline J gene. The V gene is TRBV30, the J gene TRBJ1-2, with D possibly TRBD1 on 6 matching bases. The germline V and J ends were trimmed by 0 bases and 5 bases, with 10 bases remaining between them. Germline CDR1 and CDR2: GTSNPN and SVGIG (reference sequence). This CDR3 is built from 13 residues. The covered CDR3 bases are TGTGCCTGGAGTGTAGGGCAGGGGTATGGC. Translating gives CAWSVGQGYG. The complete CDR3 protein is CAWSVGQGYGYTF.

Concerning this clone: The read stops 3 residues short of the end of the CDR3; the missing end is completed from the germline J gene. The J gene is TRBJ2-3, the V gene TRBV14; a possible D gene is TRBD1 (5 bases). Trimming removed 1 base at V and 3 bases at J, with 8 bases between. This CDR3 is built from 14 residues. CDR1 is SGHDN, CDR2 FVKESK, per germline. CDR3 loop: CASSQGRVTDTQYF. Incomplete CDR3 DNA: TGTGCCAGCAGCCAAGGCAGGGTGACAGATACG.

Concerning this clone: The read ends 3 residues before the CDR3 terminus; that terminus is restored from the germline J gene. The rearrangement uses TRBV20-1 and TRBJ2-3, with 8 bases aligning to TRBD2. The CDR3 sequence is 14 residues long. V gave up 1 base and J gave up 1 base; unmatched junction bases: 1. The germline V gene encodes CDR1 DFQATT and CDR2 SNEGSKA (reference sequence). CDR3 bases read: TGCAGTGCTAGAGCGGGACTAGGCACAGATACG. Translated, it gives CSARAGLGTDT. In full, the CDR3 is CSARAGLGTDTQYF.

About this clone: The CDR3 end lies 3 residues beyond the end of the read and is filled in from the germline J gene. The rearrangement links TRBV20-1 to TRBJ1-1, with D possibly matching TRBD1 (5 bases). The CDR3 length is 16 residues. CDR1 is DFQATT, CDR2 SNEGSKA, per germline (reference sequence). The V end was cut by 3 bases, the J end by 3 bases, with 20 bases between. CDR3 DNA (partial): TGCAGTGCTAGCGGCCGCGGGGGTTCGATGGACACTGAA. Translation gives CSASGRGGSMDTE. The full CDR3 sequence reads CSASGRGGSMDTEAFF.

CDR3 sequence reads: CASRGTGTGDIYNEQFF. Incomplete CDR3 DNA: TGTGCCAGCAGGGGGACAGGGACAGGGGACATATACAATGAG. The gene calls are TRBV12-3 or TRBV12-4 and TRBJ2-1, with TRBD1 matching 10 bases. Coverage ceases 3 residues before the CDR3 finishes, and the germline J gene fills in the end. V was pared by 6 bases and J by 4 bases, with 12 bases of the junction left unmatched. The CDR3 is 17 residues long.

As concerns this clone: With the read ending 3 residues before the CDR3 end, the germline J gene is used to fill in that end. The genes are TRBV2 and TRBJ2-5, with 7 bases fitting TRBD1. Germline lookup yields CDR1 SNHLY and CDR2 FYNNEI. The ends lost 5 bases at V and 5 bases at J; junction bases unmatched: 5. The CDR3 has 13 amino acids. CDR3 DNA (partial): TGTGCCAGCAGTTACAGGGGACGTGAGACC. This codes for CASSYRGRET. The whole CDR3 reads CASSYRGRETQYF.

With respect to this clone: The read halts 3 residues ahead of the CDR3 end, with the missing end drawn from the germline J gene. The chain recombines TRBV30 with TRBJ1-1; TRBD1 is a possible D gene (6 bases). This CDR3 comprises 12 residues. CDR1 is GTSNPN and CDR2 is SVGIG in the germline V gene (reference sequence). Trimming removed 5 bases at V and 4 bases at J, with 11 bases between. CDR3 bases read: TGTGCCTGGGGACAGAAGGCCACTGAA. This sequence encodes CAWGQKATE. In full, the CDR3 is CAWGQKATEAFF.

A word on this clone: The read comes to an end 3 residues before the CDR3 does, leaving the germline J gene to fill in the end. V gene TRBV30 combines with J gene TRBJ1-1; TRBD1 matches 9 bases. The J segment lost 4 bases and the V segment lost 2 bases, leaving 5 bases of the junction unmatched. CDR3 size: 14 residues. The germline V gene has CDR1 GTSNPN and CDR2 SVGIG (reference sequence). The sequenced part of the CDR3 DNA is TGTGCCTGGAGTCCCGGACAGGGGAGCACTGAA. It yields the protein CAWSPGQGSTE. The whole CDR3 is CAWSPGQGSTEAFF.

Notes on this clone: The read is 3 residues too short to cover the CDR3 end, so that end is filled in from the germline J gene. V usage is TRBV19 and J usage is TRBJ1-5; 7 bases fit TRBD1. The CDR3 runs 14 residues. Germline CDR1 and CDR2: LNHDA and SQIVND (reference sequence). V was pared by 5 bases and J by 7 bases, with 8 bases of the junction left unmatched. CDR3: CASSYTGALQPQHF. CDR3 DNA (partial): TGTGCCAGTAGTTATACAGGGGCCTTGCAGCCC.

Comment on this clone: Read data end 3 residues before the CDR3 end; the end is taken from the germline J gene. This rearrangement joins TRBV19 to TRBJ1-1; weak D call: TRBD1 (5 bases). The CDR3 consists of 17 residues. Germline CDR1 reads LNHDA; CDR2 reads SQIVND (reference sequence). Trimming pared 5 bases from V and 1 base from J, leaving 20 bases between. The CDR3 loop is CASSPRGRVTSNTEAFF. CDR3 DNA, as far as it was read: TGTGCCAGTAGTCCTCGGGGGAGGGTGACCTCGAACACTGAA.

As regards this clone: The read halts 3 residues ahead of the CDR3 end, with the missing end drawn from the germline J gene. This chain joins TRBV2 and TRBJ2-3; tentative D call: TRBD2 (7 bases). CDR3 length: 14 amino acids. Germline lookup yields CDR1 SNHLY and CDR2 FYNNEI. Trimming cost V 2 bases and J 5 bases, with 11 bases left between them. The DNA read from the CDR3 is TGTGCCAGCAGTGAAACAGGGAGGGAAGATACG. Protein: CASSETGREDT. From start to end, the CDR3 is CASSETGREDTQYF.

In the case of this clone: The sequenced fragment ends 3 residues before the CDR3 boundary, so the rest is inferred from the germline J gene. The J gene is TRBJ2-1, the V gene TRBV6-2 or TRBV6-3, with D maybe TRBD1 (5 bases). V dropped 5 bases and J dropped 8 bases, with 7 bases sitting between them. The CDR3 is made up of 11 amino acids. Germline CDR1 is MNHEY and CDR2 is SVGEGT. The CDR3 DNA, read in part, is TGTGCCAGCAGTATACAGGATGAG. Its translation is CASSIQDE. The entire CDR3 sequence reads CASSIQDEQFF.

Remarks on this clone: Sequencing ends 3 residues short of the CDR3 end; the germline J gene provides the rest. The chain carries TRBV14 and TRBJ2-5; 11 bases line up with TRBD2. With V trimmed by 4 bases and J by 0 bases, 16 bases remained unmatched. The germline V gene encodes CDR1 SGHDN and CDR2 FVKESK. This CDR3 comprises 20 residues. The part of the CDR3 DNA that was read is TGTGCCAGCAGCCCCCTCCTTCGGGCTAGCGGGAGGAACCACCAAGAGACC. It is translated as CASSPLLRASGRNHQET. The full CDR3 is CASSPLLRASGRNHQETQYF.

Concerning this clone itself: Coverage ceases 3 residues before the CDR3 finishes, and the germline J gene fills in the end. This chain links TRBV19 with TRBJ1-1, with a possible D match to TRBD1 (5 bases). Per the germline V gene, CDR1 is LNHDA and CDR2 is SQIVND (reference sequence). The germline V and J ends were trimmed by 4 bases and 7 bases, with 19 bases remaining between them. The CDR3 is 15 amino acids. The sequenced part of the CDR3 DNA is TGTGCCAGTAGTAAGGAGGCAGGGCGGATGGATGAA. It codes for CASSKEAGRMDE. From start to end, the CDR3 is CASSKEAGRMDEAFF. The full variable domain, completed using reference TRBV19 and TRBJ1-1, is DGGITQSPKYLFRKEGQNVTLSCEQNLNHDAMYWYRQDPGQGLRLIYYSQIVNDFQKGDIAEGYSVSREKKESFPLTVTSAQKNPTAFYLCASSKEAGRMDEAFFGQGTRLTVV.

About this clone itself: The read ends 3 residues before the CDR3 terminus; that terminus is restored from the germline J gene. The chain has TRBV29-1 and TRBJ2-7; tentatively, D is TRBD1 (6 bases). CDR1 is SQVTM, CDR2 ANQGSEA, per germline. Trimming stripped 7 bases from V and 6 bases from J, with 19 bases between. The CDR3 totals 13 residues. CDR3 protein: CSGIVTVGGEQYF. The sequenced CDR3 bases are TGCAGCGGAATCGTGACGGTAGGGGGCGAG.

As for this clone: Read data end 3 residues before the CDR3 end; the end is taken from the germline J gene. V gene TRBV2 combines with J gene TRBJ2-3, with 9 bases fitting TRBD2. V dropped 5 bases and J dropped 6; count of bases not matched to a gene: 9. Germline CDR1 and CDR2: SNHLY and FYNNEI. The CDR3 extends over 15 amino acids. The sequenced CDR3 bases are TGTGCCAGCAGTATTATAGCGGGAGTAAGGGATACG. Amino acids: CASSIIAGVRDT. The full CDR3 sequence reads CASSIIAGVRDTQYF. The complete variable domain, with remaining parts taken from reference TRBV2 and TRBJ2-3, reads EPEVTQTPSHQVTQMGQEVILRCVPISNHLYFYWYRQILGQKVEFLVSFYNNEISEKSEIFDDQFSVERPDGSNFTLKIRSTKLEDSAMYFCASSIIAGVRDTQYFGPGTRLTVL.

As concerns this clone: The read halts 3 residues ahead of the CDR3 end, with the missing end drawn from the germline J gene. The V gene is TRBV20-1, the J gene TRBJ1-6; D possibly corresponds to TRBD1 (5 bases). The CDR3 runs 16 residues. Germline V gene lookup returns CDR1 DFQATT and CDR2 SNEGSKA (reference sequence). Trimming cost V 1 base and J 1 base, with 11 bases left between them. The CDR3 spells CSARGRARSYNSPLHF. CDR3 DNA (partial): TGCAGTGCTAGAGGCAGGGCGAGGTCCTATAATTCACCC.